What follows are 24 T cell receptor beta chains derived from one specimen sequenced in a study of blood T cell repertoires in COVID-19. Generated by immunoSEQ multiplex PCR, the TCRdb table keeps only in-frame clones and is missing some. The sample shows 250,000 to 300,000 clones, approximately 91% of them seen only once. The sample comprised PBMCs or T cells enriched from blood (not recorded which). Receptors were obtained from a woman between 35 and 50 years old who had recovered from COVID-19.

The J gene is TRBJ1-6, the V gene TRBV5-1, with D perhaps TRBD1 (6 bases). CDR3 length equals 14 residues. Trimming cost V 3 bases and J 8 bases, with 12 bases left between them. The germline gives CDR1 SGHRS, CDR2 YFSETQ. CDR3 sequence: CASSSDGGDSPLHF. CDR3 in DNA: TGCGCCAGCAGCTCGGATGGGGGCGATTCACCCCTCCACTTT.

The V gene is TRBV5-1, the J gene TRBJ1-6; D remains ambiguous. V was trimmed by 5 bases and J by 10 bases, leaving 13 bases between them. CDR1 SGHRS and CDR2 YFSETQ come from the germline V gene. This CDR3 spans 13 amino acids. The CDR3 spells CASRTGGGSPLHF. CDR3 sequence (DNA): TGCGCCAGCAGAACGGGCGGAGGCTCACCCCTCCACTTT.

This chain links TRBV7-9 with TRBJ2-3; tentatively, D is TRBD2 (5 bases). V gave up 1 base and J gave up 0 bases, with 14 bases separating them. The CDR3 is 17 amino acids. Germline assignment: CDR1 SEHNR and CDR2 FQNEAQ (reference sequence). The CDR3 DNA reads TGTGCCAGCAGCTTAGGCCACAGCGGAACTAGCACAGATACGCAGTATTTT. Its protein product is CASSLGHSGTSTDTQYF.

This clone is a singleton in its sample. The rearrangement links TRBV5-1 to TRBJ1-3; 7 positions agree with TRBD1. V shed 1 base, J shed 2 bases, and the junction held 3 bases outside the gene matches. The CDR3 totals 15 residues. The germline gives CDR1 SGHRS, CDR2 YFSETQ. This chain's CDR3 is CASSLPTGTGNTIYF. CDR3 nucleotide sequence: TGCGCCAGCAGCTTGCCGACAGGGACTGGAAACACCATATATTTT.

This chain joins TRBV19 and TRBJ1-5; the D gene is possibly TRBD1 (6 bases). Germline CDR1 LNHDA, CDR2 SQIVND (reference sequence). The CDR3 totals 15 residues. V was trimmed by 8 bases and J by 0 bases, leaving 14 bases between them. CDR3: CASGEGVYSNQPQHF. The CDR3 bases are TGTGCCAGTGGGGAGGGGGTTTATAGCAATCAGCCCCAGCATTTT.

The CDR3 sequence: CASSPGTGANTEAFF. In DNA form, the CDR3 reads TGCGCCAGCAGCCCCGGGACAGGGGCGAACACTGAAGCTTTCTTT. This chain uses TRBV4-1 with TRBJ1-1, with 10 bases matching TRBD1. Germline CDR1 is MGHRA and CDR2 is YSYEKL. J lost 1 base, V lost 4 bases, and 3 bases had no gene match. The CDR3 runs 15 residues.

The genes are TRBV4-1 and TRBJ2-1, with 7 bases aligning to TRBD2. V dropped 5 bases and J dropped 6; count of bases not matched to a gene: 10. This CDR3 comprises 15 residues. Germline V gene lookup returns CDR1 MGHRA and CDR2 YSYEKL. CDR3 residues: CASSSASGLTNEQFF. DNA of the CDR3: TGCGCCAGCAGCTCCGCTAGCGGATTAACCAATGAGCAGTTCTTC.

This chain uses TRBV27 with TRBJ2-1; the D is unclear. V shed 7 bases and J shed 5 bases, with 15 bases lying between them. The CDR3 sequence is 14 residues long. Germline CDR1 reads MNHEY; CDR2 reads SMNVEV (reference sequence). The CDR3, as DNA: TGTGCCAGCAATAGGTATACAGCAGACAATGAGCAGTTCTTC. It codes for CASNRYTADNEQFF.

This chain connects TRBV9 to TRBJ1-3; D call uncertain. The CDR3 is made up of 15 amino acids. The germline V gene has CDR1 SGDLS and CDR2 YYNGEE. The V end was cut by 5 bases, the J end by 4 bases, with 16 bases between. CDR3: CASSVSERAGNTIYF. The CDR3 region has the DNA TGTGCCAGCAGTGTCTCAGAGAGGGCGGGAAACACCATATATTTT.

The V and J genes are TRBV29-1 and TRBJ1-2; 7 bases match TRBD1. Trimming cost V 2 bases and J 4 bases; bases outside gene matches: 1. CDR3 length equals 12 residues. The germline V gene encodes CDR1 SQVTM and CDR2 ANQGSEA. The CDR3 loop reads CSVERTGYGYTF. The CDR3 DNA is TGCAGCGTTGAAAGGACAGGCTATGGCTACACCTTC.

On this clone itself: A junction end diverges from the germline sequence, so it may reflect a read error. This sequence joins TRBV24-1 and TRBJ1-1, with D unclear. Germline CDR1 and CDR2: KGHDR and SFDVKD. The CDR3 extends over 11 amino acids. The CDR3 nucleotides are TGTGCCACCAGTGAGCCCCTTTCCAGAGGATTT. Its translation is CATSEPLSRGF.

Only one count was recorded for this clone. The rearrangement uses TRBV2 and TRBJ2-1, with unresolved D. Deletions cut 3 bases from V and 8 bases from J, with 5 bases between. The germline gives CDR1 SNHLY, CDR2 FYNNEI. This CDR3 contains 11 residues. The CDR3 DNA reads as TGTGCCAGCAGTGATAATTATGAGCAGTTCTTC. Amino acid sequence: CASSDNYEQFF.

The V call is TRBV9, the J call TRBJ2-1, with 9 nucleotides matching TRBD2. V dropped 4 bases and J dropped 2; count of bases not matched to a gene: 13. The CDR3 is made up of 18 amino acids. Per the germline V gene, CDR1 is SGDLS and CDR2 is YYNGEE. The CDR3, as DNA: TGTGCCAGCAGCCTTCGTACGCGGGGGGGCCGGGCCTACAATGAGCAGTTCTTC. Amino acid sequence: CASSLRTRGGRAYNEQFF. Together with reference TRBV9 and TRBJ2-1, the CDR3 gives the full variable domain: DSGVTQTPKHLITATGQRVTLRCSPRSGDLSVYWYQQSLDQGLQFLIQYYNGEERAKGNILERFSAQQFPDLHSELNLSSLELGDSALYFCASSLRTRGGRAYNEQFFGPGTRLTVL.

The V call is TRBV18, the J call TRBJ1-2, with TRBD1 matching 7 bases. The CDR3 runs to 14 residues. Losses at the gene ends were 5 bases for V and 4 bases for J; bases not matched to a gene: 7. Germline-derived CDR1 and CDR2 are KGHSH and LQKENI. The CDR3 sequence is CASSADRDVYGYTF. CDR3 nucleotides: TGTGCCAGCTCAGCCGACAGGGACGTCTATGGCTACACCTTC. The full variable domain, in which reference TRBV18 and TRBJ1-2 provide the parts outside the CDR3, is NAGVMQNPRHLVRRRGQEARLRCSPMKGHSHVYWYRQLPEEGLKFMVYLQKENIIDESGMPKERFSAEFPKEGPSILRIQQVVRGDSAAYFCASSADRDVYGYTFGSGTRLTVV.

CDR3 residues: CASSSGGAGANVLTF. The CDR3 DNA follows: TGTGCCAGCAGCTCGGGGGGGGCAGGGGCCAACGTCCTGACTTTC. The rearrangement joins TRBV7-2 to TRBJ2-6; 8 bases are shared with TRBD2. Germline V CDR1 and CDR2: SGHTA, FQGNSA. This CDR3 has 15 amino acids. Trimming at V came to 4 bases and at J to 4 bases, leaving 3 bases not matched to a gene.

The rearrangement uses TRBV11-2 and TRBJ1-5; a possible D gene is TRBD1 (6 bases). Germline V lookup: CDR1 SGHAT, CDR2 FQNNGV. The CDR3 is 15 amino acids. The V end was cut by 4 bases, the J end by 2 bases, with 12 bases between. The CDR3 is CASSWGGGGNQPQHF. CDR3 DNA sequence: TGTGCCAGCAGCTGGGGCGGGGGCGGCAATCAGCCCCAGCATTTT.

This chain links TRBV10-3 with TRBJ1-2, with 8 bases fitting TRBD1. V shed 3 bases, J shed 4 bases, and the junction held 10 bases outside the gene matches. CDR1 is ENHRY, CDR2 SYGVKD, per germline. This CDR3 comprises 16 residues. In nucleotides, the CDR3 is TGTGCCATCAGTGACCAAACTGGACAGGGATTCTATGGCTACACCTTC. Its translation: CAISDQTGQGFYGYTF.

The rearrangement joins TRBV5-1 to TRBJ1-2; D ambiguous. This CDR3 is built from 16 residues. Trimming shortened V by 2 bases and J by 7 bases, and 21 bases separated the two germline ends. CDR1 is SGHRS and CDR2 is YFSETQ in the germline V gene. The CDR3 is CASSFDSAGGRVGYTF. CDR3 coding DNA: TGCGCCAGCAGCTTTGATTCTGCGGGCGGGCGGGTTGGCTACACCTTC. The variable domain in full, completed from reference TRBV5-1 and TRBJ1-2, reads KAGVTQTPRYLIKTRGQQVTLSCSPISGHRSVSWYQQTPGQGLQFLFEYFSETQRNKGNFPGRFSGRQFSNSRSEMNVSTLELGDSALYLCASSFDSAGGRVGYTFGSGTRLTVV.

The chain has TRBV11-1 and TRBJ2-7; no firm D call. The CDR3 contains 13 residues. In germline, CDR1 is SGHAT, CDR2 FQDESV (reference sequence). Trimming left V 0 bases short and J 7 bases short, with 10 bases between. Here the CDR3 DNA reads TGTGCCAGCAGCTTAGCGACGGGTAGAGAGCAGTACTTC. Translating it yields CASSLATGREQYF.

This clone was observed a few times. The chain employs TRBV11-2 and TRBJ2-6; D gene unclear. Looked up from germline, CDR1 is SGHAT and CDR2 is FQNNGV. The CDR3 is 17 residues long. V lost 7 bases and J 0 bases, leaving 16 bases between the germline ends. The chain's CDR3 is CASTLLAANSGANVLTF. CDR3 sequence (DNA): TGTGCCAGCACACTCCTTGCCGCGAACTCTGGGGCCAACGTCCTGACTTTC.

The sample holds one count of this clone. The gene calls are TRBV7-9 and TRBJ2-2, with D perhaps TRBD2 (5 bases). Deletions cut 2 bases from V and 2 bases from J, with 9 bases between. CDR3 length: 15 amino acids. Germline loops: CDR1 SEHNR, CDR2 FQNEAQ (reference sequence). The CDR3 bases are TGTGCCAGCAGCTTAAGGCGGGTCAACACCGGGGAGCTGTTTTTT. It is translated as CASSLRRVNTGELFF.

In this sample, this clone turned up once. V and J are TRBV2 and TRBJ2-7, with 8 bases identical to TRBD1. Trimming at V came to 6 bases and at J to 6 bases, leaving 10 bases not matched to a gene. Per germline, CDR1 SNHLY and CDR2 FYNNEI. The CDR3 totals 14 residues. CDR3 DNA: TGTGCCAGCAGCGCCCAGCAGGGGGCACGCGAGCAGTACTTC. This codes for CASSAQQGAREQYF.

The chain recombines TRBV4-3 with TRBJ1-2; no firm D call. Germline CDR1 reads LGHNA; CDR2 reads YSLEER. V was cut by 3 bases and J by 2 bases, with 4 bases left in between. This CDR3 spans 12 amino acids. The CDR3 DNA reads TGCGCCAGCAGCCACTTAAACTATGGCTACACCTTC. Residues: CASSHLNYGYTF.

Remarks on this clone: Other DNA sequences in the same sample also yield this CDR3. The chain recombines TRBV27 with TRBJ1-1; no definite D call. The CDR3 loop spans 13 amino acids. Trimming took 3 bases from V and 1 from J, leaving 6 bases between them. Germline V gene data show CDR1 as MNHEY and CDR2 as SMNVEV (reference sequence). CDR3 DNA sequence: TGTGCCAGCAGTTTGAATAGGAACACTGAAGCTTTCTTT. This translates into CASSLNRNTEAFF.